A single sample is the source of the 11 T cell receptor beta chains below, sequenced in a study of Graves' ophthalmopathy and Graves' hyperthyroidism. The authors amplified TCR beta CDR3 regions from RNA transcripts. The workflow started with a first-round RT-PCR run with HTBI primers and then moved on to a second-round multiplex PCR. TCRdb reprocessed the multiplex PCR reads via MiXCR and lists one record per CDR3 protein. The repertoire holds hundreds of thousands of distinct CDR3 sequences, with under 25% as singletons. Sample: peripheral blood. The receptor set was obtained from a woman aged 18-30 years with stable Graves' hyperthyroidism.

In its sample, this clonotype was seen a few times. The rearrangement links TRBV30 to TRBJ1-5; D call uncertain. Germline CDR1 reads GTSNPN; CDR2 reads SVGIG (reference sequence). The germline V and J ends were trimmed by 2 bases and 6 bases, with 11 bases remaining between them. This CDR3 region has 13 residues. This CDR3 reads CAWSRGVGQPQHF. DNA of the CDR3: TGTGCCTGGAGTCGGGGAGTGGGTCAGCCCCAGCATTTT.

This clonotype came up many times. The chain employs TRBV27 and TRBJ1-2, with TRBD1 matching over 8 bases. The CDR3 runs to 19 residues. Germline V gene data show CDR1 as MNHEY and CDR2 as SMNVEV (reference sequence). The ends lost 6 bases at V and 2 bases at J; junction bases unmatched: 20. CDR3 amino acids: CASSPIVPWQGATNYGYTF. CDR3 coding DNA: TGTGCCAGCAGCCCTATTGTCCCGTGGCAGGGGGCAACGAACTATGGCTACACCTTC.

This clonotype was found many times. The chain uses TRBV28 and TRBJ2-7, with a tentative D call TRBD2 (7 bases). This CDR3 has 15 amino acids. Trimming removed 5 bases at V and 5 bases at J, with 19 bases between. Germline assignment: CDR1 MDHEN and CDR2 SYDVKM. CDR3 amino acids: CASSTPGGLPHEQYF. The CDR3 nucleotides are TGTGCCAGCAGTACCCCCGGGGGGCTCCCTCACGAGCAGTACTTC.

This clonotype was counted only a few times. The J gene is TRBJ2-5, the V gene TRBV18, with a possible D match to TRBD2 (5 bases). The CDR3 has 15 amino acids. In germline, CDR1 is KGHSH, CDR2 LQKENI. The V end lost 3 bases, the J end lost 5 bases, and 16 bases lay between the germline ends. This CDR3 is CASSPYEPTGETQYF. The DNA of the CDR3 is TGTGCCAGCTCACCGTACGAACCGACGGGGGAGACCCAGTACTTC.

CDR3 in DNA: TGTGCCAGCAGTTTTGCAGCGGCTTCCTACGAGCAGTACTTC. Translating it yields CASSFAAASYEQYF. The gene calls are TRBV6-2 or TRBV6-3 and TRBJ2-7, with D tentatively TRBD2 (5 bases). The germline CDR1 and CDR2 sequences are MNHEY and SVGEGT. The CDR3 has 14 residues. Between the trimmed V and J ends, which lost 4 bases and 1 base, there was a span of 11 bases.

The V and J genes are TRBV5-1 and TRBJ2-3; a possible D gene is TRBD2 (6 bases). V dropped 0 bases and J dropped 0 bases, with 8 bases sitting between them. The CDR3 runs 15 residues. The V gene's germline CDR1 is SGHRS and CDR2 YFSETQ. The CDR3 loop is CASSLGGASTDTQYF. CDR3 coding DNA: TGCGCCAGCAGCTTGGGCGGGGCTAGCACAGATACGCAGTATTTT.

This clonotype showed up many times. The chain uses TRBV2 and TRBJ1-2; 7 bases align to TRBD1. CDR3 length equals 14 residues. Germline assignment: CDR1 SNHLY and CDR2 FYNNEI. The trim removed 4 bases at V and 4 bases at J, leaving 6 bases unmatched. In nucleotides, the CDR3 is TGTGCCAGCAGTGGAGGAGGACAGGCCTATGGCTACACCTTC. Translated, it gives CASSGGGQAYGYTF. Drawing the rest from reference TRBV2 and TRBJ1-2, the complete variable domain is EPEVTQTPSHQVTQMGQEVILRCVPISNHLYFYWYRQILGQKVEFLVSFYNNEISEKSEIFDDQFSVERPDGSNFTLKIRSTKLEDSAMYFCASSGGGQAYGYTFGSGTRLTVV.

This clonotype is judged medium-sized. The gene calls are TRBV6-1 and TRBJ2-5; 9 positions match TRBD2. The trim removed 1 base at V and 5 bases at J, leaving 5 bases unmatched. Germline V gene sequence: CDR1 MNHNS, CDR2 SASEGT. CDR3 length equals 15 residues. CDR3 in DNA: TGTGCCAGCAGTGAAGGGGCGGGAGGGCAGGAGACCCAGTACTTC. Translated: CASSEGAGGQETQYF.

This clonotype appeared many times. This sequence joins TRBV20-1 and TRBJ1-1; 9 nucleotides match TRBD1. The CDR3 covers 13 residues. Germline V gene data show CDR1 as DFQATT and CDR2 as SNEGSKA (reference sequence). J gave up 3 bases and V 1 base, and 0 bases lay outside the gene matches. The CDR3 nucleotides are TGCAGTGCTAGAGGGGACAGGGACACTGAAGCTTTCTTT. Residues: CSARGDRDTEAFF.

This clonotype was detected many times. The V and J genes are TRBV7-3 and TRBJ2-7; 8 bases line up with TRBD1. CDR1 is SGHTA and CDR2 is FQGTGA in the germline V gene. V trimming: 4 bases; J trimming: 6 bases; junction bases outside the gene matches: 5. This CDR3 has 13 amino acids. CDR3 region: CASSSIQGAEQYF. Written as DNA, the CDR3 is TGTGCCAGCAGCTCGATCCAGGGGGCCGAGCAGTACTTC.

Many counts were recorded for this clonotype. The chain carries TRBV20-1 and TRBJ2-2; TRBD2 agrees at 10 bases. Per the germline V gene, CDR1 is DFQATT and CDR2 is SNEGSKA (reference sequence). The junction had 9 bases not matched to a gene; V was cut back by 0 bases and J by 5 bases. This CDR3 has 17 amino acids. CDR3 sequence reads: CSAREPKREGLTGELFF. CDR3 coding DNA: TGCAGTGCTAGAGAGCCAAAGCGGGAGGGCCTTACCGGGGAGCTGTTTTTT.